This T cell receptor beta chain was sequenced during a study of post-analysis software for immune sequencing data. On this clonotype itself: Its target is not known.

This CDR3 region has 15 residues. With 3 bases clipped from V and 9 bases from J, the junction kept 10 bases outside the gene matches. CDR1 is MNHEY and CDR2 is SMNVEV in the germline V gene (reference sequence). Study findings and constraints: Relative to controls, patients had five TRBV segments at higher frequency, with TRBV5-6, TRBV5-1 and TRBV20-1 among these.

Unique molecular identifiers were present in the TCR beta cDNA libraries. TCRdb passed the PCR reads through MiXCR, listing each CDR3 protein once. The table shows 350,000 to 450,000 distinct CDR3 sequences, with about 39% occurring only once. The chain has TRBV27 and TRBJ1-5, with 8 positions matching TRBD1. Input material: blood. The TCR was taken from a girl aged 2 to 10 with multiple sclerosis. CDR3 DNA sequence: TGTGCCAGCAGTTTCCGAGGACAGGGTAGTGCGCCCCAGCATTTT. Translation gives CASSFRGQGSAPQHF.